The T cell receptor beta chain under discussion was sequenced for a study of cytomegalovirus exposure and HLA in healthy donors. Study summary: An early data release held 75 million to 100 million unique TCRs from HLA-typed donors. Study outcomes and limitations: Later analysis showed TCR association rates varying by HLA locus, highest for DRB1 and lowest for HLA-C. The authors later linked a missense DCLRE1C variant to TCR beta V- and J-gene trimming. One cluster of highly shared sequence variants probably arose as a sequencing artifact.

Primers: 60 Vbeta forward and 13 Jbeta reverse. Sequencing was performed with immunoSEQ multiplex PCR; in TCRdb, only in-frame clones are kept and a portion is missing. The data hold some 80,000 clones, with 9.5% to 13% observed a single time. This clone has more than one count but fewer than ten. Its cognate antigen is unknown. The V gene's germline CDR1 is SGHDT and CDR2 YYEEEE. The CDR3 is made up of 12 amino acids. J lost 8 bases, V lost 6 bases, and 7 bases had no gene match. Sequenced sample: PBMCs. The chain links TRBV5-6 to TRBJ1-2; 7 positions match TRBD1. The receptor was derived from a man aged 60-69 years in good health and CMV-seropositive. The CDR3 spells CASKGQVWGYTF. DNA for the CDR3: TGTGCCAGCAAAGGACAGGTCTGGGGCTACACCTTC. Variable domain in full (rest from reference TRBV5-6 and TRBJ1-2): DAGVTQSPTHLIKTRGQQVTLRCSPKSGHDTVSWYQQALGQGPQFIFQYYEEEERQRGNFPDRFSGHQFPNYSSELNVNALLLGDSALYLCASKGQVWGYTFGSGTRLTVV.